Presented here are 3 T cell receptor beta chains from one specimen sequenced in a study of T cell repertoires in cytomegalovirus infection. TCRdb re-called the reads through MiXCR, storing one row per CDR3 protein. Among approximately 190,000 distinct CDR3 sequences listed, roughly 28% were seen once. Input material: PBMCs. The receptor source for this set is a human donor in good health (CMV status not recorded). Some clones in this sample may be carry-over from other donors' samples.

This clonotype was observed many times. The rearrangement joins TRBV7-8 to TRBJ1-1, with 7 bases that match TRBD1. The germline gives CDR1 SGHVS, CDR2 FQNEAQ. CDR3 length: 15 amino acids. Trimming removed 8 bases from V and 8 bases from J; junction bases left unmatched: 17. CDR3 sequence reads: CASAPSPTGVIEAFF. In nucleotides, the CDR3 is TGTGCCAGCGCCCCTAGCCCTACAGGGGTTATCGAAGCTTTCTTT.

The chain is built from TRBV7-3 and TRBJ2-6; D is undetermined. Germline loops: CDR1 SGHTA, CDR2 FQGTGA. Trimming stripped 2 bases from V and 3 bases from J, with 8 bases between. The CDR3 runs to 15 residues. The CDR3 DNA is TGTGCCAGCAGCTTAGCTTCGAGTGGGGCCAACGTCCTGACTTTC. Residues: CASSLASSGANVLTF.

The V gene is TRBV4-1, the J gene TRBJ1-5; D uncertain. In germline, CDR1 is MGHRA, CDR2 YSYEKL. Trimming stripped 0 bases from V and 6 bases from J, with 9 bases between. The CDR3 spans 14 residues. The CDR3 coding sequence is TGCGCCAGCAGCCAAGATGGAGGTTCTCAGCCCCAGCATTTT. Translated: CASSQDGGSQPQHF.